This T cell receptor (beta chain) emerged from a study of immune evolution from preneoplasia to lung adenocarcinoma. Study outcomes and limitations: Normal lung had highest clonality; later lesions appeared denser, more diverse. Normal lung had the highest top T cell clone frequencies.

H&E slides confirmed each diagnosis, reviewed by two pathologists independently. Premalignant or tumor cells were enriched by macro-dissection after pathologic assessment. This clone appeared a few times. Antigen specificity is unknown. Sequenced by immunoSEQ multiplex PCR; TCRdb stores in-frame clones only, minus some. The table records some 5,400 clones, less than 85% of them present only once. The ends were cut back, 3 bases at V and 0 bases at J, with 12 bases in the middle. Germline CDR1 is SGHRS and CDR2 is YFSETQ. CDR3 size: 15 residues. The source of this sequence is a person between 55 and 80 years old with lung adenocarcinoma. The material sequenced was FFPE minimally invasive lung adenocarcinoma tissue. This sequence joins TRBV5-1 and TRBJ1-1; the D is unclear. The CDR3 loop is CASSSQTYMNTEAFF. The CDR3 nucleotides read TGCGCCAGCAGCTCGCAGACTTACATGAACACTGAAGCTTTCTTT. The full variable domain, in which reference TRBV5-1 and TRBJ1-1 provide the parts outside the CDR3, is KAGVTQTPRYLIKTRGQQVTLSCSPISGHRSVSWYQQTPGQGLQFLFEYFSETQRNKGNFPGRFSGRQFSNSRSEMNVSTLELGDSALYLCASSSQTYMNTEAFFGQGTRLTVV.